This T cell receptor (beta chain) stems from a study of blood T cell repertoires in COVID-19. Study-wide background: Samples of COVID-19 (acute and convalescent) were obtained from the United States, Italy and Spain. Sources were T cells, B-cell-depleted T cells, or PBMCs; the material itself was cDNA or gDNA.

Germline V gene data show CDR1 as SEHNR and CDR2 as FQNEAQ (reference sequence). With 3 bases clipped from V and 3 bases from J, the junction kept 5 bases outside the gene matches. The CDR3 runs to 15 residues. As handled by the study authors: Estimation of nucleated cell counts relied on the amplification of reference gene primers. Data came from immunoSEQ multiplex PCR; TCRdb stores just in-frame clones and leaves some out. The V and J calls and clone size come from that table; D and trimming were worked out from the DNA. The sample lists 25,000 to 30,000 clones, about 83% occurring once. The clonotype comes from a man between 65 and 79 years old with acute or convalescent COVID-19. The sample consisted of peripheral blood. The chain couples TRBV7-9 to TRBJ2-1; 7 nucleotides line up with TRBD2. The CDR3 loop is CASSLSLADYNEQFF. The CDR3 bases are TGTGCCAGCAGCTTGAGTCTAGCGGACTACAATGAGCAGTTCTTC.